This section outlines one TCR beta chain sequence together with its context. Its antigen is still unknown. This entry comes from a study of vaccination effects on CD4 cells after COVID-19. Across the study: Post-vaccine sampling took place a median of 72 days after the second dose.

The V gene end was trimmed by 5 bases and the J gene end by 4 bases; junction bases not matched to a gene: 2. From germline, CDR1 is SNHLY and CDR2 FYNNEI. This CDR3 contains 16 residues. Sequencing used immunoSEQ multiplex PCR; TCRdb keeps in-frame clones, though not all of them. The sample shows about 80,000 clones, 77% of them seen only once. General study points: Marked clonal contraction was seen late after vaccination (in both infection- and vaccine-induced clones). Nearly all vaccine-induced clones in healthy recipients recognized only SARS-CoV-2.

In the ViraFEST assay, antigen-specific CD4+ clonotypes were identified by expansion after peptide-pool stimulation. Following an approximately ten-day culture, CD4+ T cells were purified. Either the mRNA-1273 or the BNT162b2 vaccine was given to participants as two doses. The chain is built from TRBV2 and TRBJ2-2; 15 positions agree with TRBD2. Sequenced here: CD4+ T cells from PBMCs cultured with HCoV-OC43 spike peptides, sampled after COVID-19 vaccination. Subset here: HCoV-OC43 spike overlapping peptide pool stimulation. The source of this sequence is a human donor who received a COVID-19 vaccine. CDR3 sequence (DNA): TGTGCCAGCAGTTGGGGACTAGCGGGGGGCACCGGGGAGCTGTTTTTT. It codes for CASSWGLAGGTGELFF. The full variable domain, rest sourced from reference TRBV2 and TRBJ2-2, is EPEVTQTPSHQVTQMGQEVILRCVPISNHLYFYWYRQILGQKVEFLVSFYNNEISEKSEIFDDQFSVERPDGSNFTLKIRSTKLEDSAMYFCASSWGLAGGTGELFFGEGSRLTVL.